Below are 30 T cell receptor beta chains sequenced from a single sample in a study of tumor and adjacent non-tumor tissue in lung cancer. This sample's RNA came from whole unsorted tissue. TCRbeta libraries were built with three rounds of nested PCR, modified from ARM-PCR. TCRdb analysed the multiplex PCR reads with MiXCR anew, one entry per CDR3 protein. The sample yields about 76,000 distinct CDR3 sequences, less than 75% seen once. Sequenced: lung tumor tissue. These receptors all stem from a woman in her seventies with non-small cell lung cancer.

Of note for this clonotype: A read error may account for a junction end that differs from germline. V is TRBV29-1 and J is TRBJ2-1, with D possibly being TRBD1 (6 bases). Germline lookup yields CDR1 SQVTM and CDR2 ANQGSEA. CDR3 size: 13 residues. Written as DNA, the CDR3 is TGCAGCGTAAAACAACAGGGCATAAATGAACAGTTCTTC. Encoded protein: CSVKQQGINEQFF.

The chain recombines TRBV30 with TRBJ1-2; D is possibly TRBD1 (5 bases). Germline loops: CDR1 GTSNPN, CDR2 SVGIG (reference sequence). The CDR3 runs 13 residues. This CDR3 is CAFHLEQGHGYTF. For the CDR3, the DNA is TGTGCTTTCCATCTGGAGCAGGGCCACGGCTACACCTTC.

In this sample, this clonotype turned up many times. The chain has TRBV5-6 and TRBJ2-3, with D perhaps matching TRBD1 (5 bases). The CDR3 covers 14 residues. CDR1 SGHDT and CDR2 YYEEEE come from the germline V gene. The germline V and J ends were trimmed by 6 bases and 5 bases, with 16 bases remaining between them. The CDR3: CASTKVGVQDTQYF. The CDR3 DNA sequence: TGTGCCAGCACCAAAGTAGGGGTTCAAGATACGCAGTATTTT. The full variable domain, completed using reference TRBV5-6 and TRBJ2-3, is DAGVTQSPTHLIKTRGQQVTLRCSPKSGHDTVSWYQQALGQGPQFIFQYYEEEERQRGNFPDRFSGHQFPNYSSELNVNALLLGDSALYLCASTKVGVQDTQYFGPGTRLTVL.

A few counts support this clonotype. This chain joins TRBV28 and TRBJ2-1; D unclear. The germline CDR1 and CDR2 sequences are MDHEN and SYDVKM. This CDR3 has 15 amino acids. V lost 3 bases and J lost 7, with 16 bases in between. CDR3 coding DNA: TGTGCCAGCAGTTTGGGCCCCAGTAGTTTGAATGAGCAGTTCTTC. Its protein is CASSLGPSSLNEQFF.

Concerning this clonotype: A read error may produce the germline difference seen at one junction end. The V call is TRBV5-1, the J call TRBJ2-3; D unclear. The CDR3 consists of 13 residues. The germline gives CDR1 SGHRS, CDR2 YFSETQ. CDR3 loop: CASSSILEDRQYF. The CDR3 nucleotides read TGCGCCAGCAGCTCCATATTAGAGGATAGGCAGTATTTT. Using reference TRBV5-1 and TRBJ2-3 for the parts outside the CDR3, the full variable domain is KAGVTQTPRYLIKTRGQQVTLSCSPISGHRSVSWYQQTPGQGLQFLFEYFSETQRNKGNFPGRFSGRQFSNSRSEMNVSTLELGDSALYLCASSSILEDRQYFGPGTRLTVL.

In the case of this clonotype: A much larger clone lies one base from this, so it may be a read error. CDR3 in DNA: TGTACCAGCAGAACCGGGACCCGGTATGGCTACACCTTC. It translates to CTSRTGTRYGYTF. The chain combines TRBV28 with TRBJ1-2; D perhaps matches TRBD1 (5 bases). Germline V CDR1 and CDR2: MDHEN, SYDVKM. The CDR3 is made up of 13 amino acids.

This clonotype appeared once. The chain uses TRBV6-6 and TRBJ1-1, with D maybe TRBD1 (5 bases). V was pared by 0 bases and J by 6 bases, with 17 bases between. The CDR3 is made up of 16 amino acids. The germline gives CDR1 MNHNY, CDR2 SVGAGI (reference sequence). In nucleotides, the CDR3 is TGTGCCAGCAGTTACTCGAGGTTGGGACGTGGCCCTGAAGCTTTCTTT. Its protein is CASSYSRLGRGPEAFF.

This chain connects TRBV4-1 to TRBJ2-1; either TRBD1 or TRBD2 may fit D (5 bases each). This CDR3 comprises 15 residues. Between the trimmed V and J ends, which lost 1 base and 3 bases, there was a span of 10 bases. Germline assignment: CDR1 MGHRA and CDR2 YSYEKL. Here the CDR3 DNA reads TGCGCCAGCAGCCAAGGTCGGGGCTACTACAATGAGCAGTTCTTC. This translates into CASSQGRGYYNEQFF.

This rearrangement joins TRBV6-1 to TRBJ2-5; either TRBD1 or TRBD2 may supply D (6 bases each). Germline CDR1 and CDR2: MNHNS and SASEGT. This CDR3 region has 16 residues. With 2 bases removed from V and 5 bases from J, the gap between germline ends came to 18 bases. CDR3 in amino acids: CASSEPSWGARETQYF. CDR3 DNA sequence: TGTGCCAGCAGTGAACCGAGCTGGGGGGCGAGGGAGACCCAGTACTTC.

To note about this clonotype: Since a much larger clone is just one base distant, this may be a read error. The gene calls are TRBV20-1 and TRBJ2-1; D not resolved. With 6 bases removed from V and 2 bases from J, the gap between germline ends came to 14 bases. This CDR3 is built from 14 residues. Germline CDR1 is DFQATT and CDR2 is SNEGSKA (reference sequence). The CDR3 DNA sequence: TGCAGTGCCCAATCGGCCCGGGCCTACAATGAGCAGTTCTTC. Translated, it gives CSAQSARAYNEQFF.

This rearrangement joins TRBV6-6 to TRBJ2-1; the D is unclear. Germline CDR1 is MNHNY and CDR2 is SVGAGI (reference sequence). Trimming took 5 bases from V and 5 from J, leaving 19 bases between them. CDR3 length equals 16 residues. The CDR3 region has the DNA TGTGCCAGCAGTGCCTATAGGGTGGGATCCCACAATGAGCAGTTCTTC. It encodes CASSAYRVGSHNEQFF.

The chain recombines TRBV28 with TRBJ2-1; D might be TRBD1 or TRBD2, each matching 5 bases. V was cut by 5 bases and J by 0 bases, with 20 bases left in between. Germline assignment: CDR1 MDHEN and CDR2 SYDVKM. This CDR3 contains 18 residues. The CDR3 DNA reads TGTGCCAGCAGTGGGGGTAGCGTGAGGGATAGCTCCTACAATGAGCAGTTCTTC. Its translation: CASSGGSVRDSSYNEQFF.

The chain employs TRBV29-1 and TRBJ1-1; D unresolved. Germline V CDR1 and CDR2: SQVTM, ANQGSEA. Trimming took 6 bases from V and 14 from J, leaving 25 bases between them. This CDR3 is built from 13 residues. The CDR3 loop reads CSVARGKGTDAFF. CDR3 nucleotide sequence: TGCAGCGTGGCGCGGGGAAAAGGCACTGATGCCTTCTTT.

About this clonotype: One end of the junction varies from germline; a read error may be responsible. J is TRBJ2-6 and V is TRBV29-1, with unresolved D. CDR1 and CDR2 from the germline V gene are SQVTM and ANQGSEA. CDR3 length: 16 amino acids. The CDR3 sequence: CSVEPALSTGANVLTF. The CDR3 DNA reads TGCAGTGTTGAACCGGCCCTCAGCACTGGGGCCAACGTCCTGACTTTC. Full variable domain (rest looked up from reference TRBV29-1 and TRBJ2-6): SAVISQKPSRDICQRGTSLTIQCQVDSQVTMMFWYRQQPGQSLTLIATANQGSEATYESGFVIDKFPISRPNLTFSTLTVSNMSPEDSSIYLCSVEPALSTGANVLTFGAGSRLTVL.

This clonotype was counted ten times or more. This chain uses TRBV10-3 with TRBJ1-6, with D hard to call. Between the trimmed V and J ends, which lost 7 bases and 10 bases, there was a span of 11 bases. Germline V gene sequence: CDR1 ENHRY, CDR2 SYGVKD. The CDR3 sequence is 12 residues long. The CDR3 sequence is CAINEGSSPLHF. The CDR3, as DNA: TGTGCCATCAATGAAGGGTCGTCACCCCTCCACTTT.

Concerning this clonotype: The conserved closing phenylalanine or tryptophan is absent in this CDR3, likely reflecting a read error. The DNA is omitted, as the CDR3 cannot be located on it reliably, and the CDR3 follows TCRdb's listing. This sequence joins TRBV7-8 and TRBJ2-5. The CDR3 is 14 amino acids long, termini counted. CDR1 is SGHVS and CDR2 is FQNEAQ in the germline V gene. The CDR3: CASSSTRPKETHYL.

About this clonotype itself: A read error may produce the germline difference seen at one junction end. The V gene is TRBV4-2, the J gene TRBJ1-6; D may be TRBD1 (5 bases). Germline lookup yields CDR1 LGHNA and CDR2 YNFKEQ. The CDR3 extends over 15 amino acids. CDR3 region: CASSLWDGDNTPLNF. DNA of the CDR3: TGTGCCAGCAGCCTATGGGACGGGGATAATACGCCCCTCAACTTT.

Notes on this clonotype: No conserved phenylalanine or tryptophan ends this CDR3, so it is likely a read error. The V and J genes are TRBV6-5 and TRBJ1-1; 10 bases line up with TRBD1. CDR3 length: 17 residues. Germline CDR1 and CDR2: MNHEY and SVGAGI. CDR3 DNA: TGCGCCAGCAGATACTCTCGGACAGGGGGATTGAACACTGAAGCTTTCTCT. Translating it yields CASRYSRTGGLNTEAFS.

As for this clonotype: An end of the junction does not agree with germline; a read error may underlie this. The chain carries TRBV10-2 and TRBJ1-1; D unclear. CDR1 is WSHSY and CDR2 is SAAADI in the germline V gene. The CDR3 loop spans 15 amino acids. CDR3 sequence: CASGECSTLNNEAFF. CDR3 nucleotides: TGCGCCAGCGGTGAGTGTAGCACTCTGAATAATGAAGCTTTCTTT.

The V and J genes are TRBV4-2 and TRBJ2-2; TRBD2 matches at 9 bases. The CDR3 is 16 residues long. The germline CDR1 and CDR2 sequences are LGHNA and YNFKEQ. The CDR3 region has the DNA TGTGACGGCAGTCAACGACTAGCGGCGAACACCGGGGAGCTGTTTTTT. It translates to CDGSQRLAANTGELFF.

This clonotype was observed many times. V is TRBV14 and J is TRBJ1-6; D ambiguous. Per the germline V gene, CDR1 is SGHDN and CDR2 is FVKESK. The CDR3 has 14 amino acids. The V and J ends lost 4 bases and 5 bases respectively, with 9 bases between them. The CDR3 is CASSRIPDNSPLHF. DNA for the CDR3: TGTGCCAGCAGCCGAATCCCTGATAATTCACCCCTCCACTTT.

A word on this clonotype: Sequence at one end of the junction differs from germline and may be a read error. V and J are TRBV5-1 and TRBJ2-1; TRBD2 matches 9 bases. This CDR3 spans 16 amino acids. Germline assignment: CDR1 SGHRS and CDR2 YFSETQ. Written as DNA, the CDR3 is TGCGCCAGCAACCCAAGGCCGGCTAGCGGGGAAAATGAGCATTTCTTC. Protein product: CASNPRPASGENEHFF.

This clonotype was seen a single time. One end of the junction is discordant with germline, which a read error may explain. V and J are TRBV5-1 and TRBJ2-3, with D tentatively TRBD2 (5 bases). Germline lookup yields CDR1 SGHRS and CDR2 YFSETQ. The CDR3 contains 16 residues. Written as DNA, the CDR3 is TGCGCTAGCAGCCACGAGGGCGGCCCGGCGGCAGATATGCAGTATTTT. It specifies CASSHEGGPAADMQYF.

With respect to this clonotype: A read error may be the cause here, since a much bigger clone is one base away. The J gene is TRBJ2-1, the V gene TRBV28; D unresolved. The germline V gene has CDR1 MDHEN and CDR2 SYDVKM. The CDR3 is 12 residues long. CDR3 in DNA: TGTGCCTGCAGTTTATCCTACAATGAGCAGTTCTTC. This sequence encodes CACSLSYNEQFF.

Of note for this clonotype: The junction does not match germline at one end; this may be a read error. The J gene is TRBJ2-1, the V gene TRBV11-3, with D possibly TRBD1 on 5 matching bases. There are 16 residues in the CDR3. CDR1 is SGHNT and CDR2 is YENEEA in the germline V gene. CDR3 in DNA: TGCGCCAGCAGCTCCCTAAGCAGGGTCGGCGACAATGAGCAGTTCTTC. This translates into CASSSLSRVGDNEQFF.

By sample fraction, this clonotype is medium-sized. The chain combines TRBV6-6 with TRBJ2-2, with a possible D match to TRBD2 (5 bases). The CDR3 covers 16 residues. V lost 8 bases and J lost 3, with 19 bases in between. CDR1 and CDR2 from the germline V gene are MNHNY and SVGAGI (reference sequence). The CDR3 DNA is TGTGCCAGCCACGACTTGGTAGGAGGTGACACCGGGGAGCTGTTTTTT. This codes for CASHDLVGGDTGELFF.

To note about this clonotype: With a much larger clone just one base away, this may be a read error. The chain combines TRBV28 with TRBJ1-5; 8 bases map to TRBD1. The V segment lost 5 bases and the J segment 1 base; nucleotides outside the gene matches: 4. CDR1 is MDHEN, CDR2 SYDVKM, per germline. The CDR3 totals 15 residues. This CDR3 is CASSTTGGSNQPQHF. The CDR3 DNA is TGTGCCAGCAGTACTACAGGGGGGAGCAATCAGCCCCAGCATTTT.

Comment on this clonotype: At one end, the junction sequence differs from germline, possibly due to a read error. V gene TRBV12-3 or TRBV12-4 combines with J gene TRBJ2-7; TRBD1 agrees at 9 bases. The length of the CDR3 is 15 residues. In nucleotides, the CDR3 is TGTGCCAACAATCCGGGACAGGGACCTTCCTACAAGCAGTACTTC. This codes for CANNPGQGPSYKQYF.

The chain employs TRBV10-3 and TRBJ2-5; D remains ambiguous. V lost 1 base to trimming and J lost 7 bases, with 13 bases between them. Per germline, CDR1 ENHRY and CDR2 SYGVKD. The CDR3 runs to 14 residues. In nucleotides, the CDR3 is TGTGCCATCAGTGAGTTTCTTGAACGGGCGACCCAGTACTTC. Residues: CAISEFLERATQYF.

With respect to this clonotype: The junction differs from germline at one of its ends, possibly a read error. V gene TRBV5-5 combines with J gene TRBJ2-7, with D hard to call. The CDR3 covers 15 residues. Germline V CDR1 and CDR2: SGHKS, YYEKEE (reference sequence). CDR3 in amino acids: CDSSLVPGTTYVQYF. CDR3 coding DNA: TGTGACAGCAGCTTGGTTCCGGGTACAACCTACGTGCAGTACTTC. The variable domain in full, with the rest retrieved from reference TRBV5-5 and TRBJ2-7, is DAGVTQSPTHLIKTRGQQVTLRCSPISGHKSVSWYQQVLGQGPQFIFQYYEKEERGRGNFPDRFSARQFPNYSSELNVNALLLGDSALYLCDSSLVPGTTYVQYFGPGTRLTVT.